Given below is one T cell receptor beta chain in context. The study recruited people aged about 18 to 90 years across about two dozen US areas. Before they entered the study, exposed participants had met a COVID-19 case within 2 weeks. This entry is derived from a study of blood T cell repertoires in COVID-19. Overall study context: The cDNA or gDNA used as material had been derived from T cells, B-cell-depleted T cells, or PBMCs.

V lost 4 bases and J 4 bases, leaving 8 bases between the germline ends. CDR3 length equals 13 residues. CDR1 is MNHEY and CDR2 is SMNVEV in the germline V gene (reference sequence). TCRdb's table, derived via immunoSEQ multiplex PCR, lists solely in-frame clones and lacks some. The table has 150,000 to 200,000 clones, about 83% seen once. This clonotype was obtained from a woman aged 25 to 45 who had been exposed to COVID-19. Sequenced sample: PBMCs or T cells enriched from blood (not recorded which). The chain is built from TRBV27 and TRBJ2-1; TRBD1 might be the D (6 bases). CDR3: CASSSTGYNEQFF. DNA for the CDR3: TGTGCCAGCAGTTCGACAGGTTACAATGAGCAGTTCTTC.